This T cell receptor (beta chain) comes out of a study of blood T cells in healthy people across ages (dated by TCRdb to 2014 to 2015). A note on the overall study: In model experiments, template switching captured about one uniquely barcoded TCR beta cDNA molecule for every two T cells. To track age-related changes in TCR beta repertoire diversity, the study relied on deep sequencing normalized with unique cDNA molecular identifiers. The donors were divided into four age groups: young (average around 16 years), middle-aged (about 40), aged (about 62) and long-lived (roughly 86). The study analyzed two additional independent replicas of 1 million unique cDNA reads from the same blood draw for two donors, one aged 18 to 29 and one aged 80 or older. General conclusions and limits of the study: Conclusive comparison of naive and antigen-experienced compartments was prevented by the profiling of bulk unsorted PBMCs. There was a strong correlation between observed TCR beta diversity and the percentage of naive T cells measured by flow cytometry. Because donor CMV infection status was unknown, age-related changes in expanded clonotypes were potentially confounded. Estimates of total diversity based on one million sequenced T cells were considered lower bounds and underestimates. Compared with the aged group, the long-lived group had more naive CD4+ T cells, fewer expanded clones and increased TCR diversity, a pattern suggesting age selection. Observed TCR beta diversity per million T cells fell roughly linearly with age, and a significant reduction was already apparent by age around 40.

V loses 3 bases of germline sequence and J loses 2 bases, and the interval between the two ends is 11 bases. The CDR3 holds 13 amino acids from the cysteine to the phenylalanine. Only the CDR3 region is kept as DNA, spanning 39 bases read in frame from base 1. Looking up the germline V gene yields CDR1 SQVTM and CDR2 ANQGSEA. This clonotype came up a few times. Its antigen has not been determined. The record has no base qualities; no much larger clone is one base away. To prepare the library, 5' RACE was applied. Data came from an Illumina HiSeq 2500. A second PCR of about 7 to 12 cycles was performed with a sample-barcoded 5' primer and a J-beta primer mix. Each TCR beta cDNA molecule received a unique molecular identifier from a template-switch 5' adaptor carrying 12 random nucleotides. Each sample yielded at least 3 million CDR3-containing paired-end reads. First-strand cDNA was synthesized from all RNA with the Mint cDNA synthesis kit, primed by a TRBC-specific oligonucleotide. Following uracil-DNA glycosylase treatment, a first 18-cycle PCR with universal primers M1SS and BC2_uni_R was performed on all cDNA. In the original analysis: Normalization of each sample was performed by random selection of 1 million high-quality reads, each carrying a distinct molecular identifier. Instead of being binned into consensus sequences, reads with shared molecular identifiers were discarded. MiTCR, run with a Q25 quality threshold and the strictest error-elimination algorithm, handled CDR3 identification, clonotype clustering and error correction. Lower-bound total TCR beta diversity was estimated with a nonparametric unseen species model using Euler transformation. TCRdb reran the public reads through fastp at Q25 and MiXCR, keeping productive beta chains. Merged by CDR3 protein, the rows form single entries marked with the most common genes and DNA. These V and J calls rely on TCRdb rather than the paper's analysis. This sample holds roughly 700,000 distinct CDR3 sequences; roughly 25% were observed only once. 9.4% of the sample is taken by the ten largest.

The donors were 40 or so Caucasian individuals from Russia, aged roughly 6 to 100 years, who were systemically healthy. Each donor gave approximately 9.3 milliliters of peripheral blood, collected into EDTA-treated Vacutainer tubes. Ficoll-Paque density-gradient centrifugation was used to isolate PBMCs, with at least 6 million obtained per sample. Total RNA was extracted from PBMCs with Trizol reagent, with at least 6 micrograms obtained per sample. The percentages of naive CD45RAhigh/CD27high T cells were determined by flow cytometry on a PBMC aliquot from every donor. A further study also used this sample, focusing on T cells of mothers and their children. As the second study states: Nine systemically healthy Caucasian individuals served as donors, namely three mothers together with their six children. cDNA synthesis consumed the entire amount of extracted RNA, loaded at approximately 1.6 ug RNA in each 15 ul reaction. In the second PCR, the M1S primer introduced both the sample barcodes and 2-4 random nucleotides. More than 8 million TCR beta CDR3 reads were obtained from each mother, and about 3 million reads were obtained from each child. TCR recombination output is similarly shaped by thymic selection in related and unrelated pairs, with a minor effect exerted by inherited differences. Normalized repertoire overlap was always found to be slightly, but never significantly, higher in related mother-child pairs than in unrelated mother-child pairs. No persistent microchimeric T cell clones were detected, at a sensitivity of approximately 100 clones per million clonotypes. In the study, deep NGS was used to compare the TCR beta repertoires of mothers and children, and features distinguishing related mother-child pairs from unrelated individuals were sought. The mean age was about 37 +/- 4 years for the mothers and about 12 +/- 4 years for the children. Libraries were sequenced on Illumina HiSeq 2000 with 100+100 nt paired-end reads after adapter ligation with NEBNext reagents. To avoid cross-contamination, the mother libraries and the child libraries were prepared a month apart and sequenced in separate runs. For each donor, between about 450,000 and 2,300,000 distinct TCR beta clonotypes were identified. Naive TCR beta clonotypes were estimated from low-frequency clonotypes matched to each donor's FACS-determined naive share, without sorting.

Sequenced material: blood. The receptor's source is a boy aged 5 to 17 in good health. The chain was built from TRBV29-1 and TRBJ2-7; a tentative D match to TRBD1 spans 5 bases. The CDR3 protein sequence reads: CSVDQGSTYEQYF. The DNA sequence follows: TGCAGCGTTGACCAGGGATCCACCTACGAGCAGTACTTC.